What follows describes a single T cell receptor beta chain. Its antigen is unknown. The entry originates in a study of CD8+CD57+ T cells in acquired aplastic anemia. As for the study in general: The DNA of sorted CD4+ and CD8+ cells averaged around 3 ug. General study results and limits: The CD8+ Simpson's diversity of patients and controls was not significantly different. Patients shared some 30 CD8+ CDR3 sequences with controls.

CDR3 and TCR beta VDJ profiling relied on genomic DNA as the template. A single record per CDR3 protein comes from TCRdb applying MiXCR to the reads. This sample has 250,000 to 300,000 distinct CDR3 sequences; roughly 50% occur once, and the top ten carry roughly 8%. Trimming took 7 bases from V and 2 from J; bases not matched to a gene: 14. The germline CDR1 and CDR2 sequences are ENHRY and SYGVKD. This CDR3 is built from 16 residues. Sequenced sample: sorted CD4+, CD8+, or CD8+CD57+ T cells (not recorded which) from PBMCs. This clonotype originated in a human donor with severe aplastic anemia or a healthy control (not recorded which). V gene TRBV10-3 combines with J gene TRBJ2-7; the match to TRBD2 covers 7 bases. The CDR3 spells CAITQGAGREAYEQYF. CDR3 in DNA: TGTGCCATCACTCAGGGAGCGGGACGTGAGGCCTACGAGCAGTACTTC.